The 6 T cell receptor beta chains reported below all come from one sample, sequenced in a study of T cells in Graves' hyperthyroidism and ophthalmopathy. Amplified regions were TCR beta CDR3 sequences from RNA transcripts. With the HTBI primer set, the TCR CDR3 went through a first round of RT-PCR. TCRdb recomputed calls from the multiplex PCR reads with MiXCR, one row per CDR3 protein. The profile shows about 400,000 distinct CDR3 sequences, about 14% of them singletons. Material: blood. The receptors stem from a woman aged 25 to 39 with Graves' ophthalmopathy.

This clonotype was seen only a few times. The rearrangement links TRBV6-1 to TRBJ2-3; 8 bases agree with TRBD1. Germline trimming cut 2 bases from V and 5 bases from J; bases unmatched to any gene: 6. The CDR3 is 15 residues long. Germline assignment: CDR1 MNHNS and CDR2 SASEGT. Written as DNA, the CDR3 is TGTGCCAGCAGTGAACCGGGCAGGGGGCTAGATACGCAGTATTTT. It is translated as CASSEPGRGLDTQYF.

This clonotype was seen a handful of times. The chain joins TRBV29-1 to TRBJ2-7, with D unresolved. CDR3 length equals 12 residues. Germline V gives CDR1 SQVTM, CDR2 ANQGSEA. V was shortened by 3 bases and J by 4 bases, with 10 bases between the two germline ends. The CDR3 DNA is TGCAGCGTTGACGGTGGTGGGTACGAGCAGTACTTC. Its protein is CSVDGGGYEQYF.

This clonotype was counted only a few times. The chain combines TRBV25-1 with TRBJ2-7, with D uncertain. This CDR3 has 13 amino acids. Germline CDR1 reads MGHDK; CDR2 reads SYGVNS. V was clipped by 6 bases and J by 6 bases, with 15 bases between them. CDR3 sequence: CASSHLQGSEQYF. As DNA, the CDR3 is TGTGCCAGCAGCCATCTACAAGGGTCCGAGCAGTACTTC.

In this sample, this clonotype turned up many times. CDR3 amino acids: CASTTGVGYTF. In DNA form, the CDR3 reads TGTGCCAGCACGACAGGGGTTGGCTACACCTTC. J is TRBJ1-2 and V is TRBV18; 8 nucleotides match TRBD1. CDR1 is KGHSH, CDR2 LQKENI, per germline. This CDR3 spans 11 amino acids. J lost 7 bases, V lost 8 bases, and 3 bases had no gene match.

This clonotype was observed at least ten times. The chain couples TRBV7-9 to TRBJ2-5; no firm D call. V lost 1 base and J 5 bases, leaving 8 bases between the germline ends. The CDR3 consists of 13 residues. In germline, CDR1 is SEHNR, CDR2 FQNEAQ (reference sequence). For the CDR3, the DNA is TGTGCCAGCAGCTTAGTGTGGTCGGAGACCCAGTACTTC. Its translation is CASSLVWSETQYF.

This clonotype came up many times. The chain uses TRBV15 and TRBJ1-2, with D unclear. The CDR3 runs to 14 residues. Trimming stripped 0 bases from V and 7 bases from J, with 12 bases between. CDR1 is LNHNV and CDR2 is YYDKDF in the germline V gene (reference sequence). DNA of the CDR3: TGTGCCACCAGCAGAGACATAAGGGAGGGTGGCTACACCTTC. As protein: CATSRDIREGGYTF.